The 10 T cell receptor beta chains in this list originate from one sample, sequenced in a study of tissue T cells after allogeneic stem cell transplantation. Time point noted: mouse harvest day 7 after allogeneic transplant. Each mouse received 10^7 T-cell-depleted marrow cells plus 10^6 splenic CD5+ T cells by tail vein. Generated by immunoSEQ multiplex PCR, the TCRdb table keeps only in-frame clones and is missing some. The table shows roughly 4,200 clones, with approximately 53% occurring only once. Sequenced: lymph node tissue. The receptors were sampled from a female BALB/c mouse given C57BL/6 T cells with graft-versus-host disease after an allogeneic hematopoietic cell transplant.

To note about this clone: The gene names given are mouse names. The CDR3 sequence: CSSSQWGGEVFF. CDR3 DNA, as far as it was read: TGCTCCAGCAGTCAATGGGGCGGAGAAGTCTTC. The rearrangement uses TRBV23 and TRBJ1-1. The read comes to an end 1 residue before the CDR3 does, leaving the germline J gene to fill in the end. The CDR3 consists of 12 residues. Germline V CDR1 and CDR2: KGHTA, FQNQQP. Combining the CDR3 with reference TRBV23 and TRBJ1-1 gives the whole variable domain DAAVTQKPRYLIKMKGQEAEMKCIPEKGHTAVFWYQQKQSKELKFLIYFQNQQPLDQIDMVKERFSAVCPSSSLCSLGIRTCEAEDSALYLCSSSQWGGEVFFGKGTRLTVV.

This clone occurred a few times. Mouse germline and gene names are used. The missing CDR3 end, 1 residue past where the read stops, is filled in from the germline J gene. The rearrangement links TRBV19 to TRBJ2-7; TRBD2 matches 10 bases. V lost 4 bases and J lost 0; bases outside the gene matches: 4. Germline V gene data show CDR1 as FNHDT and CDR2 as SITEND (reference sequence). The CDR3 runs 15 residues. The CDR3 DNA, read in part, is TGTGCCAGCAGTCCTAGACTGGGGGGCTCCTATGAACAGTAC. Translated: CASSPRLGGSYEQY. The CDR3, in full, reads CASSPRLGGSYEQYF.

As concerns this clone: These gene names are mouse names. Sequencing ends 1 residue short of the CDR3 end; the germline J gene provides the rest. The genes are TRBV3 and TRBJ2-3; D unclear. The V gene's germline CDR1 is SNHLY and CDR2 FYNGKV (reference sequence). The CDR3 contains 15 residues. The germline V and J ends were trimmed by 2 bases and 0 bases, with 9 bases remaining between them. The CDR3 region is CASSLRVSSAETLYF. Incomplete CDR3 DNA: TGTGCCAGCAGCTTAAGGGTCTCTAGTGCAGAAACGCTGTAT.

This clone was picked up a small number of times. Mouse names are used for the genes. Coverage ceases 1 residue before the CDR3 finishes, and the germline J gene fills in the end. This rearrangement joins TRBV1 to TRBJ1-4, with 7 bases fitting TRBD1. This CDR3 contains 15 residues. Germline CDR1 reads NSQYPW; CDR2 reads LRSPGD (reference sequence). V dropped 6 bases and J dropped 2; count of bases not matched to a gene: 6. CDR3 amino acids: CTCSVGDSSNERLFF. The CDR3 DNA, read in part, is TGCACCTGCAGCGTCGGGGACAGCTCCAACGAAAGATTATTT.

To note about this clone: Each gene name is a mouse one. The read stops 1 residue short of the end of the CDR3; the missing end is completed from the germline J gene. V usage is TRBV29 and J usage is TRBJ2-5; 9 nucleotides line up with TRBD2. Germline lookup yields CDR1 MSHET and CDR2 SYDVDS. The CDR3 totals 14 residues. V shed 3 bases and J 2 bases; nucleotides not matched to a gene: 0. The CDR3: CASSFGGAQDTQYF. CDR3 bases read: TGTGCTAGCAGTTTTGGGGGGGCCCAAGACACCCAGTAC.

This clone is large. Here the gene names and germline are mouse. The chain's CDR3 is CAWSLGQGSDYTF. CDR3 DNA, as far as it was read: TGTGCCTGGAGTCTAGGACAGGGGTCCGACTACACC. The chain combines TRBV31 with TRBJ1-2, with TRBD1 matching 9 bases. Coverage ceases 1 residue before the CDR3 finishes, and the germline J gene fills in the end. Per germline, CDR1 GKSSPN and CDR2 SITVG. This CDR3 is built from 13 residues. V lost 0 bases, J lost 5 bases, and 1 base stayed unmatched.

Concerning this clone itself: Gene names are the mouse ones. The CDR3 end falls 1 residue outside the read, so it is completed with the germline J gene. The chain recombines TRBV23 with TRBJ1-1; the table gives TRBD1 as D, unverified against the DNA. The CDR3 is made up of 12 amino acids. Germline lookup yields CDR1 KGHTA and CDR2 FQNQQP. The DNA read from the CDR3 is TGCTCCAGCAGTCGGACAGACACAGAAGTCTTC. Amino acid sequence: CSSSRTDTEVF. The entire CDR3 protein reads CSSSRTDTEVFF.

As concerns this clone: Mouse names are used for the genes. The covered CDR3 bases are TGTGCCAGCAGTCTGACAGTAAATACGCTCTAT. Amino acids: CASSLTVNTLY. The whole CDR3 protein is CASSLTVNTLYF. The V and J genes are TRBV26 and TRBJ1-3; D is unclear. The CDR3 end lies 1 residue beyond the end of the read and is filled in from the germline J gene. This CDR3 has 12 residues. Germline V gene data show CDR1 as KGHPV and CDR2 as FQNQEV (reference sequence). Between the trimmed V and J ends, which lost 2 bases and 6 bases, there was a span of 5 bases. Full variable domain (rest looked up from reference TRBV26 and TRBJ1-3): NSKVIQTPRYLVKGQGQKAKMRCIPEKGHPVVFWYQQNKNNEFKFLINFQNQEVLQQIDMTEKRFSAECPSNSPCSLEIQSSEAGDSALYLCASSLTVNTLYFGEGSRLIVV.

Relative to its sample, this clone is large (0.1 to 1%). Gene labels here are mouse ones. The read ends 1 residue shy of where the CDR3 ends; the end is completed using the germline J gene. The chain employs TRBV29 and TRBJ2-7; 8 bases map to TRBD1. J was trimmed by 7 bases and V by 4 bases; bases with no gene match: 6. CDR3 size: 13 residues. The germline V gene has CDR1 MSHET and CDR2 SYDVDS. CDR3 DNA (partial): TGTGCTAGCAGTTCAGGGGGCCGCAGGGAACAGTAC. It encodes CASSSGGRREQY. The CDR3 in its entirety is CASSSGGRREQYF.

In regard to this clone: Gene labels here are mouse ones. The sequenced part of the CDR3 DNA is TGTGCCAGCTCTCGCGACTGGGGTAGTGCAGAAACGCTGTAT. It encodes CASSRDWGSAETLY. The full CDR3 sequence reads CASSRDWGSAETLYF. V usage is TRBV12-1 and J usage is TRBJ2-3; 8 bases match TRBD2. From the germline J gene comes the end of the CDR3, since the read stops 1 residue before it. The CDR3 spans 15 residues. V lost 2 bases and J lost 0; bases outside the gene matches: 3. Per germline, CDR1 SGHSN and CDR2 HYEKVE.